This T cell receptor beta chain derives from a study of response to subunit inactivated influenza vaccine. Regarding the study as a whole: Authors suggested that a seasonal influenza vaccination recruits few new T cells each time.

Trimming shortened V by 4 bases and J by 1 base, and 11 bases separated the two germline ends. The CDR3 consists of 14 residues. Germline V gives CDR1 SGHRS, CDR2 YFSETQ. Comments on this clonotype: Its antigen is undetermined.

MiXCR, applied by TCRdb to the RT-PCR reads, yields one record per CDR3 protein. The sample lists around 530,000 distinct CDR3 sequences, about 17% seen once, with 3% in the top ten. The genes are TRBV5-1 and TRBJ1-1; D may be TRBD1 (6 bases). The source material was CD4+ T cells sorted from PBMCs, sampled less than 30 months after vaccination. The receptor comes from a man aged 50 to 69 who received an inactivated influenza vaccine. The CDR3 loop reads CASSTGQRNTEAFF. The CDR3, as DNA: TGCGCCAGCAGCACAGGACAGAGGAACACTGAAGCTTTCTTT.